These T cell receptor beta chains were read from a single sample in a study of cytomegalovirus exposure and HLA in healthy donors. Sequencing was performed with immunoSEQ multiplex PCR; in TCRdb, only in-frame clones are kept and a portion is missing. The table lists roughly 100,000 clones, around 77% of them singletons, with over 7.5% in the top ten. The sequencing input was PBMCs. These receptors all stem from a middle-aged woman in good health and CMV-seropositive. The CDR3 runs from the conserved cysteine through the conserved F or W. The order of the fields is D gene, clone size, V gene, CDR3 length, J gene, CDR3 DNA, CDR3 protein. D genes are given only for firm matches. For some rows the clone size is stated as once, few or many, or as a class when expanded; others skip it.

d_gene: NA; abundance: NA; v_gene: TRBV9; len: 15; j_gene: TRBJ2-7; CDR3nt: TGTGCCAGCAACGATTCCATTAGAAGCTCCTACGAGCAGTACTTC; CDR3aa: CASNDSIRSSYEQYF
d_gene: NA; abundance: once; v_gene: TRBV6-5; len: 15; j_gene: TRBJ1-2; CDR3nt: TGTGCCAGCAGTTACTCATCCCCGACTGTCTATGGCTACACCTTC; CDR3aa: CASSYSSPTVYGYTF
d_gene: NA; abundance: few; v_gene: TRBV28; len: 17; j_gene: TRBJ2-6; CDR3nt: TGTGCCTGCAATGGGGCGGGAAGTTGGGCGGGGGCCAACGTCCTGACTTTC; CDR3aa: CACNGAGSWAGANVLTF
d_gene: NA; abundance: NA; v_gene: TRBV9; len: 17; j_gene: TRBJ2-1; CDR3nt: TGTGCCAGCAGCGTGAGAGCCACCAGGGTCTCCTACAATGAGCAGTTCTTC; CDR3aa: CASSVRATRVSYNEQFF
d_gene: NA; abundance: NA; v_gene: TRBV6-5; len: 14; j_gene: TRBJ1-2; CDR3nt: TGTGCCAGCAGACCCTTGCAGACTAGGGGCGGCTACACCTTC; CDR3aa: CASRPLQTRGGYTF
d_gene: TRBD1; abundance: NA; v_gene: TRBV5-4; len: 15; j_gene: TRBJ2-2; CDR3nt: TGTGCCAGCAGCCGTACAGGGGCGGGCGGCGGGGAGCTGTTTTTT; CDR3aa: CASSRTGAGGGELFF
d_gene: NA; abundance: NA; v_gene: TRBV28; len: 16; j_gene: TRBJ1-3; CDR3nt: TGTGCCAGCAGCGCAAACAGGATCAGCTCTGGAAACACCATATATTTT; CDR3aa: CASSANRISSGNTIYF
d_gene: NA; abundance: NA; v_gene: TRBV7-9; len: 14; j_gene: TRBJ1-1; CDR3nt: TGTGCCAGCAGCTTAGCGCGGCAGAACACTGAAGCTTTCTTT; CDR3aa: CASSLARQNTEAFF
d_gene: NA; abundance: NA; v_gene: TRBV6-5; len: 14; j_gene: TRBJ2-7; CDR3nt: TGTGCCAGCAGTTCATCCCGACAGGTCGGGGAGCAGTACTTC; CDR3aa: CASSSSRQVGEQYF
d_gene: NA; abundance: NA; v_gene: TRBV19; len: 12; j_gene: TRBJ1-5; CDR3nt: TGTGCCAGTAGTATGTTTCGGGGGGCCCAGCATTTT; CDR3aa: CASSMFRGAQHF
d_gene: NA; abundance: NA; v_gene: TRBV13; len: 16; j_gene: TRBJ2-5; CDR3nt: TGTGCCAGCAGCGACGGAGGGTCTACCCACCAAGAGACCCAGTACTTC; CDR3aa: CASSDGGSTHQETQYF
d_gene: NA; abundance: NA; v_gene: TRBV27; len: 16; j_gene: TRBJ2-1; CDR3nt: TGTGCCAGCAGTTTATGGATCCAGGGTGCGAATAATGAGCAGTTCTTC; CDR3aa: CASSLWIQGANNEQFF
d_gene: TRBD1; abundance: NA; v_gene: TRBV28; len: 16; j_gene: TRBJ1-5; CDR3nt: TGTGCCAGCAGTCAGACAGGGATGGGCCGCAATCAGCCCCAGCATTTT; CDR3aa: CASSQTGMGRNQPQHF
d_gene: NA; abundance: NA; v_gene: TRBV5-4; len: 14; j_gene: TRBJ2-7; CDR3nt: TGTGCCAGCAGCTTCGGGACAAGGACCTACGAGCAGTACTTC; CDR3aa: CASSFGTRTYEQYF
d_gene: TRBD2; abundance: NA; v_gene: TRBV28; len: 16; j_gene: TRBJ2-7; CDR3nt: TGTGCCAGCAGTTTATATTGGGGGGGGAGCTCCTACGAGCAGTACTTC; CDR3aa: CASSLYWGGSSYEQYF
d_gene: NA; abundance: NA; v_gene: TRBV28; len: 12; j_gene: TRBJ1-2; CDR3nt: TGTGCCAGCAGTTTATCGGGGGGTGGCTACACCTTC; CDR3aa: CASSLSGGGYTF
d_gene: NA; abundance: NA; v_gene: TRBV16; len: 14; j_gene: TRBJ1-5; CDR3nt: TGTGCCAGCAGCTTTGACGGGAGCAATCAGCCCCAGCATTTT; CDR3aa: CASSFDGSNQPQHF
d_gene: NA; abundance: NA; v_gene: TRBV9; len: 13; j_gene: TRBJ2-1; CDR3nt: TGTGCCAGCAGCGTTTCAGTGGTCAATGAGCAGTTCTTC; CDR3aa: CASSVSVVNEQFF
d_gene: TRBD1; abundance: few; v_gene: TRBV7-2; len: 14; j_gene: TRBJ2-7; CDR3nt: TGTGCCAGCAGCCGACAGGGGAGTAGCTACGAGCAGTACTTC; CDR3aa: CASSRQGSSYEQYF
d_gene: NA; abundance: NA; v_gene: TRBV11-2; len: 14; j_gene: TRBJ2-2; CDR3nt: TGTGCCAGCAGCTGGGGCCCGAACACCGGGGAGCTGTTTTTT; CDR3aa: CASSWGPNTGELFF